This TCR beta chain was captured in a study of vaccination effects on CD4 cells after COVID-19. Study overall: Post-vaccine samples followed the second dose by a median of 72 days.

Germline values: CDR1 PRHDT, CDR2 FYEKMQ (reference sequence). Trimming left V 2 bases short and J 2 bases short, with 10 bases between. This CDR3 region has 15 residues. Measured with immunoSEQ multiplex PCR; TCRdb has only the in-frame clones, and not every one. This sample has 15,000 or so clones; under 80% occur once, and the top ten carry approximately 23%. General study points: In vaccinees who were healthy, merely 1 out of 255 vaccine-induced clones cross-reacted with common cold coronaviruses.

Using viral peptide pools, the ViraFEST assay grew out antigen-specific CD4+ T cells prior to sequencing. A roughly 10-day culture period preceded the isolation of CD4+ T cells. Participants each got two BNT162b2 or mRNA-1273 vaccine doses. Cultures got half-medium changes with IL-2 on days 3 and 7. Remarks on this clone: Its antigen is undetermined.

This TCR derives from a human donor who received a COVID-19 vaccine. The chain combines TRBV13 with TRBJ1-5, with D perhaps TRBD1 (5 bases). Sequencing used CD4+ T cells from PBMCs cultured with HCoV-NL63 spike peptides, obtained after COVID-19 vaccination. CDR3 nucleotides: TGTGCCAGCAGCTTACGCAGGGAGGGCAATCAGCCCCAGCATTTT. Its protein product is CASSLRREGNQPQHF.